This T cell receptor (beta chain) was recorded in a study of blood T cell repertoires in COVID-19. In the study overall: Samples came from the United States, Italy and Spain, spanning acute and convalescent COVID-19.

As handled by the study authors: Using reference gene primer amplification, nucleated cell counts were estimated. Only in-frame clones appear in the TCRdb table, and some are missing; sequencing was by immunoSEQ multiplex PCR. That table supplies the V and J calls and clone size; D and trimming were determined from the DNA. The sample includes more than 35,000 clones, around 89% of them seen just once. This receptor was obtained from a human donor in a cohort sampled during active COVID-19. Sequenced sample: peripheral blood.

The CDR3 here is CATSRPGLAGYEQFF. The DNA of the CDR3 is TGTGCCACCAGCAGACCGGGACTAGCAGGGTATGAGCAGTTCTTC. The rearrangement uses TRBV15 and TRBJ2-1; TRBD2 agrees at 9 bases. J gave up 8 bases and V 2 bases, and 7 bases lay outside the gene matches. Germline V gene lookup returns CDR1 LNHNV and CDR2 YYDKDF (reference sequence). The length of the CDR3 is 15 residues.